This T cell receptor beta chain was profiled in a study of T cell repertoires in cytomegalovirus infection. Study in general: Recently identified HLA-C-restricted and well-studied HLA-B-restricted CMV epitopes were used. Shared public TCR beta signatures pointed to both CMV infection and a matching HLA type. Whole-study results and caveats: CMV carriers with the relevant HLA were identified by cumulative public TCR beta family frequency.

V gave up 2 bases and J gave up 0 bases, with 10 bases separating them. The CDR3 runs to 16 residues. Germline assignment: CDR1 MNHEY and CDR2 SMNVEV (reference sequence). MiXCR, applied by TCRdb to the reads, yields one record per CDR3 protein. The sample consists of approximately 340,000 distinct CDR3 sequences, roughly 28% of them appearing once. This clonotype occurred a few times. What it recognizes is unknown. The chain employs TRBV27 and TRBJ1-4; no firm D call. The sequence was obtained from a human donor in good health (CMV status not recorded). Some clones in this sample may be carry-over from other donors' samples. The specimen comprised cultured PBMCs, sampled from culture after CMV antigen stimulation. CDR3 sequence (DNA): TGTGCCAGCAGTTTAGGCCGAACAGCAACTAATGAAAAACTGTTTTTT. It encodes CASSLGRTATNEKLFF. Supplemented by reference TRBV27 and TRBJ1-4, the full variable domain reads EAQVTQNPRYLITVTGKKLTVTCSQNMNHEYMSWYRQDPGLGLRQIYYSMNVEVTDKGDVPEGYKVSRKEKRNFPLILESPSPNQTSLYFCASSLGRTATNEKLFFGSGTQLSVL.